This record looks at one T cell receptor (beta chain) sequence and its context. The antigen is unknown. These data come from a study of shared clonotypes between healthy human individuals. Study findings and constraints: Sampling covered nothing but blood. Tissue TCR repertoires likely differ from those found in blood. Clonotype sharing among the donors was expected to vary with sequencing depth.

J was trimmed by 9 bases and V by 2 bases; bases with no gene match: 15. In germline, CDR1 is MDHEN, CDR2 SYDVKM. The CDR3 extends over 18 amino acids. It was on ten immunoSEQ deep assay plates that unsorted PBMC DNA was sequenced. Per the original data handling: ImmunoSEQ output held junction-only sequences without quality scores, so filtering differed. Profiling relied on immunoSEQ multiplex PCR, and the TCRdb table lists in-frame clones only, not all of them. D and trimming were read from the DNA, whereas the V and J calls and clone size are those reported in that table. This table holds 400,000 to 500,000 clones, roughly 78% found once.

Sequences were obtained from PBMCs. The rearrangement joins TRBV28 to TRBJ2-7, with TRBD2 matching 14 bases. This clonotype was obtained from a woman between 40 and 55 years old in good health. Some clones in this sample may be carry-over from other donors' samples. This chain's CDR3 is CASSLLGTSGSLVSRQYF. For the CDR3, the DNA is TGTGCCAGCAGTTTACTCGGGACTAGCGGGAGCTTGGTTTCTCGGCAGTACTTC.